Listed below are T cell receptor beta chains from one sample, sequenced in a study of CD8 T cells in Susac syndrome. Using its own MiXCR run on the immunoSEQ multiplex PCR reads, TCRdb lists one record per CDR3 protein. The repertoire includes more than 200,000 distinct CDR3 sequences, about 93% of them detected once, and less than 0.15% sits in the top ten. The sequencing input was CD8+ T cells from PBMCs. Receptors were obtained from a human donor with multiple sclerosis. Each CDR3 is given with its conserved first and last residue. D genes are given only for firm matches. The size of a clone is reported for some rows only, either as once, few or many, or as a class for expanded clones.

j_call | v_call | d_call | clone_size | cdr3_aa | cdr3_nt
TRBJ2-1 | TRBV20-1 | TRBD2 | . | CSALNSGGVDEQFF | TGCAGTGCTCTTAACAGCGGGGGTGTCGATGAGCAGTTCTTC
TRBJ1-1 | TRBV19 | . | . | CASSMIHRTAEKEAFF | TGTGCCAGTAGTATGATCCACCGGACGGCGGAAAAAGAAGCTTTCTTT
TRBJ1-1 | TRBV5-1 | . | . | CASSLDGSNTEAFF | TGCGCCAGCAGCTTGGATGGCTCGAACACTGAAGCTTTCTTT
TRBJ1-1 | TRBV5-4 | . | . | CASSLATSKAFF | TGTGCCAGCAGCTTGGCGACATCAAAAGCTTTCTTT
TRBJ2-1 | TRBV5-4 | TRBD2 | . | CASSLLPAGGSRNEQFF | TGTGCCAGCAGCCTCCTACCAGCGGGGGGTTCTCGCAATGAGCAGTTCTTC
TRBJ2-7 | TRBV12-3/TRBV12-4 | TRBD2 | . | CASSPGLAFYEQYF | TGTGCCAGCAGTCCGGGACTAGCTTTTTACGAGCAGTACTTC
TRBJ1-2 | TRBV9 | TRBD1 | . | CASSLPFRDRGRKGYGYTF | TGTGCCAGCAGCCTACCATTCCGGGACAGGGGGCGGAAGGGGTATGGCTACACCTTC
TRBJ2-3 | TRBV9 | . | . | CASSPDGRTDTQYF | TGTGCCAGCTCCCCGGACGGACGCACAGATACGCAGTATTTT
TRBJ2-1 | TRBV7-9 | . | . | CASSFRMEQFF | TGTGCCAGCAGCTTTCGGATGGAGCAGTTCTTC
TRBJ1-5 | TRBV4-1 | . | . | CASSPALNQPQHF | TGCGCCAGCAGCCCGGCTCTCAATCAGCCCCAGCATTTT
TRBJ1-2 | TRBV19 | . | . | CASEGGDGYTF | TGTGCCAGTGAAGGGGGGGATGGCTACACCTTC
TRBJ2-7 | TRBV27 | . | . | CASGQGWGTSEQYF | TGTGCCAGCGGACAGGGATGGGGGACTAGTGAGCAGTACTTC
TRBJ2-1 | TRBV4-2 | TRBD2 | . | CASSLIPGLAGEQFF | TGTGCCAGCAGCCTAATACCGGGACTAGCGGGAGAGCAGTTCTTC
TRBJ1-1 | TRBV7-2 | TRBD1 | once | CASSLEEGALTEAFF | TGTGCCAGCAGCTTAGAAGAGGGGGCGTTGACTGAAGCTTTCTTT
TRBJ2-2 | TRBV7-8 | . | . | CASSARPGQPNTGELFF | TGTGCCAGCAGCGCCCGCCCCGGACAACCGAACACCGGGGAGCTGTTTTTT
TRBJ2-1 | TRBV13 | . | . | CASSFQRYGEQFF | TGTGCCAGCAGCTTCCAACGCTACGGTGAGCAGTTCTTC
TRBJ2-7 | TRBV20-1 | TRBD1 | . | CSAIAPGQGGSYEQYF | TGCAGTGCCATAGCCCCGGGACAGGGGGGGTCCTACGAGCAGTACTTC
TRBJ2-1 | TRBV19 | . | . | CASSISPTAYEQFF | TGTGCCAGTAGTATTTCCCCGACAGCTTATGAGCAGTTCTTC
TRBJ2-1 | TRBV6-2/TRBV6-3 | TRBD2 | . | CASIGGGYNEQFF | TGTGCCAGCATCGGGGGAGGGTACAATGAGCAGTTCTTC
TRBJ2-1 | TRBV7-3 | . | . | CASSSTGNEQFF | TGTGCCAGCAGCTCCACAGGGAATGAGCAGTTCTTC
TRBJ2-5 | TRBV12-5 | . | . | CASANGGTQYF | TGTGCTAGTGCCAACGGGGGGACCCAGTACTTC
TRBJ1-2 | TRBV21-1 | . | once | CANRAHLPYGYTF | TGTGCCAACAGGGCCCACCTCCCCTATGGCTACACCTTC
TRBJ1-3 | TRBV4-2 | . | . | CASSQDRSRVAGNTIYF | TGTGCCAGCAGCCAAGATAGAAGCAGGGTGGCCGGAAACACCATATATTTT
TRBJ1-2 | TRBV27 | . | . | CASSFLGTGSPNYGYTF | TGTGCCAGCAGTTTTTTGGGTACAGGGTCCCCCAACTATGGCTACACCTTC
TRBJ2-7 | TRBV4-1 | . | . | CASSPSPSYEQYF | TGCGCCAGCAGCCCATCCCCTTCCTACGAGCAGTACTTC
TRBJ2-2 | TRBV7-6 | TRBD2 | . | CASSLGLAGVGYGELFF | TGTGCCAGCAGCTTAGGATTAGCGGGAGTTGGTTACGGGGAGCTGTTTTTT
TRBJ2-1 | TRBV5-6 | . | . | CASSLSPEQFF | TGTGCCAGCAGTTTATCCCCGGAGCAGTTCTTC
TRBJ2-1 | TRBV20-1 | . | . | CSASNPGSDEQFF | TGCAGTGCTAGTAATCCAGGGTCTGATGAGCAGTTCTTC
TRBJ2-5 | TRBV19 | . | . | CASSSDRRRGTQYF | TGTGCCAGTAGTTCCGACAGGCGACGAGGGACCCAGTACTTC
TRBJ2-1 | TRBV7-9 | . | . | CALDGGSYNEQFF | TGTGCCCTCGATGGCGGCTCCTACAATGAGCAGTTCTTC
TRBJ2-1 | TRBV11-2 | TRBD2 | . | CASSPTSGGAPPYNEQFF | TGTGCCAGCAGCCCGACTAGCGGGGGGGCCCCCCCTTACAATGAGCAGTTCTTC
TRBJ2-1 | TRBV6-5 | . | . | CGSGRGSYNEQFF | TGTGGATCGGGGCGTGGGTCCTACAATGAGCAGTTCTTC
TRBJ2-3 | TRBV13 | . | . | CASSPQAGTYTDTQYF | TGTGCCAGCAGCCCCCAGGCGGGGACATACACAGATACGCAGTATTTT
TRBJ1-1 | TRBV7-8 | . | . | CASSLAAMNTEAFF | TGTGCCAGCAGCTTAGCGGCAATGAACACTGAAGCTTTCTTT
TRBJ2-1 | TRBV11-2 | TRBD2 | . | CASSLELAGGIYNEQFF | TGTGCCAGCAGCTTAGAATTAGCGGGGGGCATCTACAATGAGCAGTTCTTC
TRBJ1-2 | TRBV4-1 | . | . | CASSQEGGSGYTF | TGCGCCAGCAGCCAAGAAGGGGGATCTGGCTACACCTTC
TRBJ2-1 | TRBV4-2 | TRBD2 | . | CASSQAGGSGRLVYNEQFF | TGTGCCAGCAGCCAAGCCGGGGGAAGCGGGAGGCTTGTATACAATGAGCAGTTCTTC